One sample yielded the 7 T cell receptor beta chains listed below, sequenced in a study of chemoradiotherapy in HPV16-positive cancers. Profiled with immunoSEQ multiplex PCR; TCRdb holds only in-frame clones, not every one. The sample holds fewer than 20,000 clones, around four fifths seen once. The specimen was blood, collected from a patient who underwent chemoradiotherapy. The receptors here all came from a human donor with HPV-associated anogenital cancer.

The chain uses TRBV4-3 and TRBJ2-2; TRBD2 might be the D (6 bases). CDR1 and CDR2 (germline): LGHNA, YSLEER. The CDR3 length is 16 residues. The V gene lost 4 bases and the J gene lost 5 bases, with 17 bases spanning the gap. CDR3 region: CASSPQWGDVTGELFF. In DNA form, the CDR3 reads TGCGCCAGCAGCCCGCAGTGGGGGGATGTGACCGGGGAGCTGTTTTTT.

The V gene is TRBV5-5, the J gene TRBJ2-5; 7 bases are a match to TRBD1. CDR3 length: 15 amino acids. J was trimmed by 2 bases and V by 0 bases; bases with no gene match: 4. Germline V gene data show CDR1 as SGHKS and CDR2 as YYEKEE (reference sequence). The CDR3 protein is CASSLGTGLQETQYF. The CDR3, as DNA: TGTGCCAGCAGCTTGGGGACAGGCCTTCAAGAGACCCAGTACTTC. Supplemented by reference TRBV5-5 and TRBJ2-5, the full variable domain reads DAGVTQSPTHLIKTRGQQVTLRCSPISGHKSVSWYQQVLGQGPQFIFQYYEKEERGRGNFPDRFSARQFPNYSSELNVNALLLGDSALYLCASSLGTGLQETQYFGPGTRLLVL.

The chain uses TRBV18 and TRBJ2-5; D perhaps matches TRBD2 (6 bases). The CDR3 loop spans 13 amino acids. CDR1 is KGHSH and CDR2 is LQKENI in the germline V gene. The V and J ends lost 6 bases and 2 bases respectively, with 10 bases between them. The CDR3 region is CASSEGRQETQYF. CDR3 bases: TGTGCCAGCTCCGAGGGGAGGCAAGAGACCCAGTACTTC.

The chain uses TRBV18 and TRBJ1-2; 9 bases are shared with TRBD1. This CDR3 spans 13 amino acids. The V gene's germline CDR1 is KGHSH and CDR2 LQKENI. V lost 2 bases, J lost 9 bases, and 4 bases stayed unmatched. The CDR3 spells CASSPGTGRRYTF. The DNA for the CDR3 is TGTGCCAGCTCACCAGGGACAGGGCGGCGCTACACCTTC.

The chain uses TRBV6-6 and TRBJ2-5; D gene unclear. Trimming took off 6 bases at V and 0 bases at J, with 11 bases between the two ends. Per the germline V gene, CDR1 is MNHNY and CDR2 is SVGAGI (reference sequence). The CDR3 runs 14 residues. CDR3 sequence reads: CASSRSVNQETQYF. The CDR3 nucleotides are TGTGCCAGCAGCCGTAGTGTCAACCAAGAGACCCAGTACTTC.

V is TRBV6-6 and J is TRBJ1-5; the D is unclear. V was clipped by 0 bases and J by 11 bases, with 17 bases between them. Germline CDR1 is MNHNY and CDR2 is SVGAGI (reference sequence). The CDR3 is made up of 15 amino acids. The CDR3 bases are TGTGCCAGCAGTTACTCGAATTCAGCATCCATGACCCAGCATTTT. Amino acid sequence: CASSYSNSASMTQHF.

This sequence joins TRBV18 and TRBJ1-6; 9 bases agree with TRBD1. Germline V gene lookup returns CDR1 KGHSH and CDR2 LQKENI. The CDR3 consists of 17 residues. The V segment lost 2 bases and the J segment 9 bases; nucleotides outside the gene matches: 11. This CDR3 is CASSPTTSGQGGSPLHF. The CDR3 DNA follows: TGTGCCAGCTCACCAACCACGTCGGGACAGGGAGGTTCACCCCTCCACTTT.